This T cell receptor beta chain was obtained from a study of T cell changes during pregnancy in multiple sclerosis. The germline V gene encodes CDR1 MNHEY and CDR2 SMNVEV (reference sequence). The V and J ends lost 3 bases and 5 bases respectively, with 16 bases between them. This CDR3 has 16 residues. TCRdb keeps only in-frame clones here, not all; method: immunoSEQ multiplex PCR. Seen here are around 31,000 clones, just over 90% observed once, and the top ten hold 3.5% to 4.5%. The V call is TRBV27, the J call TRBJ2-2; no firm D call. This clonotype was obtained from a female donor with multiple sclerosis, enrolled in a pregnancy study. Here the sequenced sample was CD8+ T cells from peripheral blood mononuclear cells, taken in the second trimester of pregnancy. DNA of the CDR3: TGTGCCAGCAGTTTTGGTTTGCCGGGTTGGACCGGGGAGCTGTTTTTT. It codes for CASSFGLPGWTGELFF.